The text below deals with one TCR beta chain. Its antigen is unidentified. These data are taken from a study of cytomegalovirus exposure and HLA in healthy donors. General observations from the study: Several of the most significant clusters were apparently associated with common viral pathogens in a later analysis. An assumption of roughly uniform sequencing depth across donors underlay the presence/absence analyses. Most subjects' HLA-A and HLA-B alleles were reportedly predicted from TCR beta sequences.

PCR primers comprised 60 Vbeta and 13 Jbeta primers. Original processing methods: Counted up in a later analysis, unique TCR beta chains came to 65 million to 80 million, with about 9.9 million shared. Generated by immunoSEQ multiplex PCR, the TCRdb table keeps only in-frame clones and is missing some. V, J and clone size are those of that table, while D and trimming were read from the DNA. This sample has approximately 130,000 clones; approximately 85% occur once, and the top ten carry approximately 6.7%. This CDR3 has 15 residues. V lost 0 bases and J lost 6, with 16 bases in between. Germline V gene lookup returns CDR1 SGHNT and CDR2 YYREEE (reference sequence).

This chain connects TRBV5-4 to TRBJ2-7; the D gene is possibly TRBD2 (6 bases). The sample consisted of PBMCs. This TCR came from a woman younger than 45 in good health and CMV-seropositive. CDR3 DNA sequence: TGTGCCAGCAGCTTGGCTCGGGCGGGAAGGGGCGAGCAGTACTTC. This encodes CASSLARAGRGEQYF. The entire variable domain, with the rest obtained from reference TRBV5-4 and TRBJ2-7, is as follows: ETGVTQSPTHLIKTRGQQVTLRCSSQSGHNTVSWYQQALGQGPQFIFQYYREEENGRGNFPPRFSGLQFPNYSSELNVNALELDDSALYLCASSLARAGRGEQYFGPGTRLTVT.